This TCR beta chain was recovered during a study of blood T cell repertoires in COVID-19. As for the study in general: COVID-19 samples, acute and convalescent, were from the United States, Italy and Spain. Nucleic acid was either cDNA or gDNA, and it came from T cells, B-cell-depleted T cells, or PBMCs.

Original data processing: Amplification of reference gene primers was used by the study to estimate nucleated cell counts. Clones were read by immunoSEQ multiplex PCR, and TCRdb kept only the in-frame ones, dropping some. The V and J calls and the clone size are those of that table, but D and trimming were determined from the DNA. The sample has 150,000 to 200,000 clones; around 82% are singletons. Looked up from germline, CDR1 is SGHVS and CDR2 is FNYEAQ. V lost 5 bases, J lost 3 bases, and 4 bases stayed unmatched. This CDR3 is 15 amino acids long. This chain joins TRBV7-6 and TRBJ2-1; 10 bases align to TRBD1. The sequenced sample was peripheral blood. This TCR was sampled from a man in his 60s with active or convalescent COVID-19. DNA for the CDR3: TGTGCCAGCAGCCGCGACAGGGGGCTCTACAATGAGCAGTTCTTC. Translating gives CASSRDRGLYNEQFF.